This T cell receptor (beta chain) was recovered during a study of T cells in Graves' hyperthyroidism and ophthalmopathy. This clonotype has a count of ten or more. Its antigen is as yet unknown. For Graves' hyperthyroidism to be stable, ophthalmopathy could not progress within 18 months. Study outcomes and limitations: Ophthalmopathy and stable hyperthyroidism were separated by a 13 V-J model. In blood, most of the thyroid clonotypes expanded above 0.001 were also present.

The source material, RNA transcripts, was used to amplify TCR beta CDR3 regions. HTBI primers were the set used in a first-round RT-PCR of the TCR CDR3. Via MiXCR, TCRdb re-called the multiplex PCR reads, giving one row per CDR3 protein. The repertoire holds under 400,000 distinct CDR3 sequences, with about 12% as singletons. This TCR came from a woman between 18 and 30 years old with Graves' hyperthyroidism. Sequencing input: blood.

The DNA of the CDR3 is TGTGCCAGCAGTTTTCAGTCGCTAGCGGGCACTAATGAGCAGTTCTTC. Amino acid sequence: CASSFQSLAGTNEQFF. The chain carries TRBV28 and TRBJ2-1; the match to TRBD2 covers 8 bases. The CDR3 has 16 amino acids. V lost 3 bases and J lost 7; bases outside the gene matches: 11. Germline V gene lookup returns CDR1 MDHEN and CDR2 SYDVKM.